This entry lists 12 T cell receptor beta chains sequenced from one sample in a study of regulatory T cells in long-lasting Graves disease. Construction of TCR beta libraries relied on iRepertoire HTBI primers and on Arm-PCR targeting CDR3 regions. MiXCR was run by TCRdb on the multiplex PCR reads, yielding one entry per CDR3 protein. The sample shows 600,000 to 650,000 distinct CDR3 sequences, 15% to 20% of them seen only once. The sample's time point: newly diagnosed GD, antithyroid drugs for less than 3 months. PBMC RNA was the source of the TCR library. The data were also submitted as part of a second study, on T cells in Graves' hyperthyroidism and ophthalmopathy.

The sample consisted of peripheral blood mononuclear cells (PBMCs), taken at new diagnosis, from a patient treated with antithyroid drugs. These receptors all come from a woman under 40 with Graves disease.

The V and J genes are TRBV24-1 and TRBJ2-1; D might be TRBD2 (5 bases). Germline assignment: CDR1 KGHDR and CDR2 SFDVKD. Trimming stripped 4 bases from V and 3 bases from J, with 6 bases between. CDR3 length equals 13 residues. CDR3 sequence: CATSEGGYNEQFF. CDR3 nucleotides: TGTGCCACCAGTGAAGGAGGCTACAATGAGCAGTTCTTC.

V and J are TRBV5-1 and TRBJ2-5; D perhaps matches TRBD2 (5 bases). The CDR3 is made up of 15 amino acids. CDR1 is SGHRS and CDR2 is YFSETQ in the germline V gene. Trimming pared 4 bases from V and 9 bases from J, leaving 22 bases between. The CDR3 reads CASSPPKDPVGAQYF. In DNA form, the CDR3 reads TGCGCCAGCAGCCCCCCGAAGGATCCGGTCGGGGCCCAGTACTTC.

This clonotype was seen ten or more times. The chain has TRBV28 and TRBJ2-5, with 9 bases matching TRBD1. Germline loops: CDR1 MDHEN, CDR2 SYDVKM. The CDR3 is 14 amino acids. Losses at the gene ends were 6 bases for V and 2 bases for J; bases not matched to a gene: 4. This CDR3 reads CASSVTGGQETQYF. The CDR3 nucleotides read TGTGCCAGCAGCGTGACAGGGGGGCAAGAGACCCAGTACTTC.

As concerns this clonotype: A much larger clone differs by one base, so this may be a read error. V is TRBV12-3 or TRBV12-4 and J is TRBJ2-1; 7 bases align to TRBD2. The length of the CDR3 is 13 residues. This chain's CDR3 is CASSRTRPNERFF. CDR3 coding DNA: TGTGCCAGCAGTCGGACTAGGCCGAATGAGCGGTTCTTC.

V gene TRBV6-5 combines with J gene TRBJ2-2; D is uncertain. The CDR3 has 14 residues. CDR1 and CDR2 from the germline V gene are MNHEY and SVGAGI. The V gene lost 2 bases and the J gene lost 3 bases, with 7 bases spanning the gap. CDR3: CASSYEGYTGELFF. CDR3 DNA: TGTGCCAGCAGTTACGAAGGGTACACCGGGGAGCTGTTTTTT.

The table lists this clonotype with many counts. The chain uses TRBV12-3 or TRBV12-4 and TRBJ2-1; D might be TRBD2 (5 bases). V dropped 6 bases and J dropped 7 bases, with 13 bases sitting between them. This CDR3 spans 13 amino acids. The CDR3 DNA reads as TGTGCCAGCAGGTACCAGGACTGGAATGAGCAGTTCTTC. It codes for CASRYQDWNEQFF.

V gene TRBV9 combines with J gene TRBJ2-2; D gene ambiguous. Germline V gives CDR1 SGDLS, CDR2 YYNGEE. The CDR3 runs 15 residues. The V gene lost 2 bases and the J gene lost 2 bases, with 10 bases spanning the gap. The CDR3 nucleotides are TGTGCCAGCAGCGTCTCTGGATTTAACACCGGGGAGCTGTTTTTT. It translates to CASSVSGFNTGELFF.

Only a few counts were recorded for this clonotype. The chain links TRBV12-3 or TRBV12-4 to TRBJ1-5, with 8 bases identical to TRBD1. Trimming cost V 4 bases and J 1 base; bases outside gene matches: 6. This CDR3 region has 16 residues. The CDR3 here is CASSWETGVSNQPQHF. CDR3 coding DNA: TGTGCCAGCAGTTGGGAGACAGGGGTGAGCAATCAGCCCCAGCATTTT.

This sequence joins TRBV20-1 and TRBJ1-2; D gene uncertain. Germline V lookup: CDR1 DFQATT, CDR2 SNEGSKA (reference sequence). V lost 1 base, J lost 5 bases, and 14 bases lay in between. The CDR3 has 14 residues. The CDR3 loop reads CSARVFGFNYGYTF. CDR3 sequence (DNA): TGCAGTGCTAGAGTTTTTGGATTCAATTATGGCTACACCTTC.

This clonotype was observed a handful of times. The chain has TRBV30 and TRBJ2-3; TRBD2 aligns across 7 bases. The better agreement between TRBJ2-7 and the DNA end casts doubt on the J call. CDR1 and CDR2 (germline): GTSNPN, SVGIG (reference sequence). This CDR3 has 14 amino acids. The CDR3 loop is CAWGWKRDSYEQYF. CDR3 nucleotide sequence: TGTGCCTGGGGATGGAAGCGGGACTCCTACGAGCAGTACTTC.

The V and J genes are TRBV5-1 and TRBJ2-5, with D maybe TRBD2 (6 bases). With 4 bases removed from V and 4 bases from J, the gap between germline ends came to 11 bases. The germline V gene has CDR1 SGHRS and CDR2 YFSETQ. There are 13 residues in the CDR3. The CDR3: CASSRDFTETQYF. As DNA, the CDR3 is TGCGCCAGCAGCCGGGACTTCACAGAGACCCAGTACTTC.

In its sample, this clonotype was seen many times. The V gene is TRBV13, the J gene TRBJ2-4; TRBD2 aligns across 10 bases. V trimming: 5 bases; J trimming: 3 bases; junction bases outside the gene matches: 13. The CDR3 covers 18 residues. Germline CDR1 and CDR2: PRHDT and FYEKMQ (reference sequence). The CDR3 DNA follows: TGTGCCAGCAGCGCCAGAACTAGCGGGGAACGAGGCAAAAACATTCAGTACTTC. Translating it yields CASSARTSGERGKNIQYF.